This T cell receptor beta chain was observed in a study of blood T cell repertoires in COVID-19. Trimming cost V 6 bases and J 1 base, with 7 bases left between them. Germline V CDR1 and CDR2: SGHRS, YFSETQ. The CDR3 is made up of 13 amino acids. Only in-frame clones appear in the TCRdb table, and some are missing; sequencing was by immunoSEQ multiplex PCR. The table has around 57,000 clones, 79% seen once. Sequencing was carried out using peripheral blood. This chain connects TRBV5-1 to TRBJ2-2; D gene unclear. This TCR was sampled from a woman between 65 and 79 years old with acute or convalescent COVID-19. The CDR3 bases are TGCGCCAGCACTTCAGGGAACACCGGGGAGCTGTTTTTT. It is translated as CASTSGNTGELFF.